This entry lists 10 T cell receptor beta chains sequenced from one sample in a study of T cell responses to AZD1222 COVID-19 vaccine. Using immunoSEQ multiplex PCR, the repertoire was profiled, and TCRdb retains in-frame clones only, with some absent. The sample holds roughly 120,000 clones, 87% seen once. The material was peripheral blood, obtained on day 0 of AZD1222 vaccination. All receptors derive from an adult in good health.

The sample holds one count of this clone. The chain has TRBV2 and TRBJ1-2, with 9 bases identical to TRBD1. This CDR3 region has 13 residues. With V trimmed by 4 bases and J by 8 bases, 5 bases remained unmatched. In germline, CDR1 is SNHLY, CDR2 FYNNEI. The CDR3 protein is CASSVGTGFGYTF. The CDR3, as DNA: TGTGCCAGCAGTGTGGGGACAGGGTTCGGCTACACCTTC. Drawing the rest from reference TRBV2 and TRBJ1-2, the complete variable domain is EPEVTQTPSHQVTQMGQEVILRCVPISNHLYFYWYRQILGQKVEFLVSFYNNEISEKSEIFDDQFSVERPDGSNFTLKIRSTKLEDSAMYFCASSVGTGFGYTFGSGTRLTVV.

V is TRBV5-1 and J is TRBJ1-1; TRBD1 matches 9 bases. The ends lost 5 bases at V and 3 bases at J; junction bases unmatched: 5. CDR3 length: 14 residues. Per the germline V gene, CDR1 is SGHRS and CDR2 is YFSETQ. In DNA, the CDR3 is TGCGCCAGCAGGTGGGACAGGGAGGACACTGAAGCTTTCTTT. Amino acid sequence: CASRWDREDTEAFF. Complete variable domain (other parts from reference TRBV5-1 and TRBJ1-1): KAGVTQTPRYLIKTRGQQVTLSCSPISGHRSVSWYQQTPGQGLQFLFEYFSETQRNKGNFPGRFSGRQFSNSRSEMNVSTLELGDSALYLCASRWDREDTEAFFGQGTRLTVV.

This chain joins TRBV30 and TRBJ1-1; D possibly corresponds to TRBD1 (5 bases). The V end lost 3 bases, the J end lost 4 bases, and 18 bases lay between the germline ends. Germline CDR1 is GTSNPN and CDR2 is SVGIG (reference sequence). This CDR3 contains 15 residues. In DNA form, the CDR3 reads TGTGCCTGGAGGAGGGAAGGGGCTTCCCCCACTGAAGCTTTCTTT. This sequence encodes CAWRREGASPTEAFF.

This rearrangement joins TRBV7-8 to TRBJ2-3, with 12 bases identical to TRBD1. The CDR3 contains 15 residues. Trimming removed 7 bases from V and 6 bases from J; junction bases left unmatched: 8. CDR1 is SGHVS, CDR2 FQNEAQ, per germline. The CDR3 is CASNNRDRGRDTQYF. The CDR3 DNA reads TGTGCCAGCAACAACCGGGACAGGGGGCGGGATACGCAGTATTTT.

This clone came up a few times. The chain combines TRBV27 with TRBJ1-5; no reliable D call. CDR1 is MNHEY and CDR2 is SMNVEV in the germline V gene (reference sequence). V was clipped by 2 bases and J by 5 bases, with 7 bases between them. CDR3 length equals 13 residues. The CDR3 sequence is CASSLRPYQPQHF. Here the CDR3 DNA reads TGTGCCAGCAGTTTAAGGCCCTATCAGCCCCAGCATTTT.

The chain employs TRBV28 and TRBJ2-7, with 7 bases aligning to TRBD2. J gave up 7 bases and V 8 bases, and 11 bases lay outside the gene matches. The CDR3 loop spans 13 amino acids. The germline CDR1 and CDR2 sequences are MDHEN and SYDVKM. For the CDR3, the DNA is TGTGCCAGCTATCCTGCCGGGGGGTTAGAGCAGTACTTC. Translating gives CASYPAGGLEQYF.

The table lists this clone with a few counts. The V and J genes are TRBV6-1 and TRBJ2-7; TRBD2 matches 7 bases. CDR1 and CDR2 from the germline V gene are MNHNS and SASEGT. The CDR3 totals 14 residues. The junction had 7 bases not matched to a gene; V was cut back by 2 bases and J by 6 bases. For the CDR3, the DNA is TGTGCCAGCAGTGAAAATGGCGGGAGCACCGAGCAGTACTTC. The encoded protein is CASSENGGSTEQYF.

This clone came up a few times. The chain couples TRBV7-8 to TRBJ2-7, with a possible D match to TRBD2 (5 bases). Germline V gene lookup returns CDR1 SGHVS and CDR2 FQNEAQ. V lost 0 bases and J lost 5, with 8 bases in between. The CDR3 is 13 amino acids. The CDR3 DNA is TGTGCCAGCAGCTTAGCCTCTAGCAACGAGCAGTACTTC. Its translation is CASSLASSNEQYF.

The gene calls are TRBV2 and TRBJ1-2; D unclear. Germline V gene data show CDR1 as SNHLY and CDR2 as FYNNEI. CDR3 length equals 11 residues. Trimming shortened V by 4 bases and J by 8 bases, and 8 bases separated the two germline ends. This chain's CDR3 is CASSGRAGYTF. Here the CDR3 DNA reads TGTGCCAGCAGTGGTAGGGCCGGCTACACCTTC.

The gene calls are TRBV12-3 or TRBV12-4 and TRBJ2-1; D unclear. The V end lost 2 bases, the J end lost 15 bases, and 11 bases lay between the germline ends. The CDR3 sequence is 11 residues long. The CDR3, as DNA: TGTGCCAGCAGTTTATTCACTACCCGGTTCTTC. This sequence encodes CASSLFTTRFF.